Following are 11 T cell receptor beta chains from one sample sequenced in a study of T-cell reconstitution after alpha-beta-depleted transplantation in children. Unique molecular identifiers were used to barcode this TCRbeta library. TCRdb ran MiXCR on the PCR reads and lists one entry per CDR3 protein. The table has hundreds of thousands of distinct CDR3 sequences, 20% to 30% seen once. The input for sequencing was PBMCs, mostly from graft donor cells, taken 360 days after TCRalphabeta/CD19-depleted stem cell transplant. The receptors derive from a female patient aged 2-9 years who had a stem cell transplant for congenital amegakaryocytic thrombocytopenia, so the T cells may come from the graft donor.

The chain has TRBV3-1 and TRBJ2-5; 10 bases map to TRBD2. With V trimmed by 2 bases and J by 4 bases, 7 bases remained unmatched. The length of the CDR3 is 16 residues. The germline V gene has CDR1 LGHDT and CDR2 YNNKEL (reference sequence). The CDR3 sequence is CASSQTGTSDRETQYF. CDR3 nucleotides: TGTGCCAGCAGCCAAACCGGGACTAGCGATAGAGAGACCCAGTACTTC.

This clonotype was seen a few times. V usage is TRBV7-2 and J usage is TRBJ2-5; tentative D call: TRBD1 (6 bases). Trimming took off 5 bases at V and 5 bases at J, with 15 bases between the two ends. CDR1 is SGHTA and CDR2 is FQGNSA in the germline V gene. The CDR3 extends over 14 amino acids. CDR3 nucleotide sequence: TGTGCCAGCAGCCTAGGGCACAGGGTTGAGACCCAGTACTTC. Its protein product is CASSLGHRVETQYF.

The chain employs TRBV4-1 and TRBJ1-3, with D possibly matching TRBD1 (5 bases). The length of the CDR3 is 16 residues. Trimming shortened V by 5 bases and J by 4 bases, and 18 bases separated the two germline ends. Germline V CDR1 and CDR2: MGHRA, YSYEKL. The CDR3 nucleotides read TGCGCCAGCAGCTTACTAGGGGAAGGGTTCGGAAACACCATATATTTT. As protein: CASSLLGEGFGNTIYF.

V usage is TRBV3-1 and J usage is TRBJ2-7; no reliable D call. The CDR3 is made up of 11 amino acids. Germline CDR1 is LGHDT and CDR2 is YNNKEL (reference sequence). V was pared by 1 base and J by 6 bases, with 4 bases between. DNA for the CDR3: TGTGCCAGCAGCCAAGCGGGCGAGCAGTACTTC. The encoded protein is CASSQAGEQYF.

The rearrangement links TRBV4-2 to TRBJ1-1, with D tentatively TRBD1 (5 bases). This CDR3 has 16 residues. Germline CDR1 LGHNA, CDR2 YNFKEQ. Trimming stripped 4 bases from V and 0 bases from J, with 15 bases between. CDR3 in amino acids: CASSRSTGTLNTEAFF. The DNA for the CDR3 is TGTGCCAGCAGCCGGAGTACCGGGACGTTGAACACTGAAGCTTTCTTT.

The CDR3 loop is CSARGILVPAYNEQFF. CDR3 sequence (DNA): TGCAGTGCTAGAGGGATTCTCGTCCCCGCGTACAATGAGCAGTTCTTC. The chain couples TRBV20-1 to TRBJ2-1; no reliable D call. This CDR3 spans 16 amino acids. Per the germline V gene, CDR1 is DFQATT and CDR2 is SNEGSKA (reference sequence). With 1 base removed from V and 4 bases from J, the gap between germline ends came to 17 bases.

Ten or more counts support this clonotype. The chain is built from TRBV9 and TRBJ2-7; the match to TRBD2 covers 7 bases. This CDR3 is built from 18 residues. The trim removed 2 bases at V and 4 bases at J, leaving 18 bases unmatched. Germline V CDR1 and CDR2: SGDLS, YYNGEE. The CDR3 DNA reads as TGTGCCAGCAGCGTTGGTTCCGGGCGTAGTAGCGGGCCGTACGAGCAGTACTTC. It codes for CASSVGSGRSSGPYEQYF.

In this sample, this clonotype turned up a few times. The chain is built from TRBV12-3 or TRBV12-4 and TRBJ1-3; possible D gene TRBD1, 6 bases. The length of the CDR3 is 16 residues. Deletions cut 7 bases from V and 0 bases from J, with 16 bases between. CDR3 sequence (DNA): TGTGCCAGCACCCTCAAGACAGGCGGCTCTGGAAACACCATATATTTT. Translation: CASTLKTGGSGNTIYF.

This clonotype was detected a few times. J is TRBJ1-1 and V is TRBV24-1; D remains ambiguous. Germline V CDR1 and CDR2: KGHDR, SFDVKD. Deletions cut 1 base from V and 1 base from J, with 6 bases between. CDR3 length equals 14 residues. DNA for the CDR3: TGTGCCACCAGTGATTTAAGGGAGAACACTGAAGCTTTCTTT. Translating it yields CATSDLRENTEAFF.

This chain joins TRBV19 and TRBJ2-4, with TRBD2 matching over 7 bases. Germline CDR1 reads LNHDA; CDR2 reads SQIVND (reference sequence). Trimming took 5 bases from V and 9 from J; bases not matched to a gene: 7. The CDR3 loop spans 13 amino acids. The CDR3 region is CASSEAGPPIQYF. Written as DNA, the CDR3 is TGTGCCAGTAGTGAAGCGGGGCCCCCCATTCAGTACTTC.

This chain joins TRBV12-3 or TRBV12-4 and TRBJ2-5; 7 nucleotides align to TRBD1. CDR3 length equals 14 residues. J was trimmed by 4 bases and V by 6 bases; bases with no gene match: 8. DNA of the CDR3: TGTGCCAGCAGGAAGACAGGGTCTAGAGAGACCCAGTACTTC. It yields the protein CASRKTGSRETQYF.